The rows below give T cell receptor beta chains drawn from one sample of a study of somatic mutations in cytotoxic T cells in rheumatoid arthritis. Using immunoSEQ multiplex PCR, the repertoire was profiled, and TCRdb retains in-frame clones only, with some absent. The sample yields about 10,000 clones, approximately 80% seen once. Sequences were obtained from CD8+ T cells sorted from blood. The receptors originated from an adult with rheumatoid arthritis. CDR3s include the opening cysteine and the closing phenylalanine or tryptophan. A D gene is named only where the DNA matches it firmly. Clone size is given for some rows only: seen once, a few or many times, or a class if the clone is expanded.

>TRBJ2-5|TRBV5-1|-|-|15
CASSDLGLIGETQYF
TGCGCCAGCAGCGATCTAGGGTTAATTGGAGAGACCCAGTACTTC
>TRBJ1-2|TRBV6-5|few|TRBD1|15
CASSPFEGGFYGYTF
TGTGCCAGCAGTCCGTTCGAAGGGGGCTTCTATGGCTACACCTTC
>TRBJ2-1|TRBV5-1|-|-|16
CASSLDGRSSYNEQFF
TGCGCCAGCAGCTTGGATGGCAGGAGCTCCTACAATGAGCAGTTCTTC
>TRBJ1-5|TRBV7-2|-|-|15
CASSLVPANNQPQHF
TGTGCCAGCAGCTTAGTGCCTGCCAACAATCAGCCCCAGCATTTT
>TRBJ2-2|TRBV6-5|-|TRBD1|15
CASSRQGRRTGELFF
TGTGCCAGCAGTAGACAGGGGAGGAGGACCGGGGAGCTGTTTTTT
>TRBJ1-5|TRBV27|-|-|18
CASSDKIPTGPRGQPQHF
TGTGCCAGCAGTGACAAGATCCCGACAGGACCTAGGGGACAGCCCCAGCATTTT
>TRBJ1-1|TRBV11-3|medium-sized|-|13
CASSLGGENEAFF
TGTGCCAGCAGCTTAGGCGGGGAGAATGAAGCTTTCTTT
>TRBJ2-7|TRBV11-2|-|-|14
CASSLGPGRYEQYF
TGTGCCAGCAGCTTAGGACCGGGCCGCTACGAGCAGTACTTC
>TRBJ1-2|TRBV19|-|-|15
CASSIGRLANYGYTF
TGTGCCAGTAGTATCGGGCGGCTAGCTAACTATGGCTACACCTTC
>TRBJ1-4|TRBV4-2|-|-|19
CASSQVGRDRFATNEKLFF
TGTGCCAGCAGCCAAGTTGGGAGGGATAGGTTTGCAACTAATGAAAAACTGTTTTTT
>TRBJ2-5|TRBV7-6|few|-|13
CASSLEGGETQYF
TGTGCCAGCAGCTTAGAGGGAGGAGAGACCCAGTACTTC
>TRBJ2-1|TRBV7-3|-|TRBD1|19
CASSAPQGVIASSYNEQFF
TGTGCCAGCAGCGCACCTCAGGGGGTTATCGCCAGCTCCTACAATGAGCAGTTCTTC
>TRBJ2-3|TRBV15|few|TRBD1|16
CATSRLAGQGADTQYF
TGTGCCACCAGCCGTCTAGCGGGACAGGGGGCAGATACGCAGTATTTT
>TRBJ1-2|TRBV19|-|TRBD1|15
CASRPGGRSNYGYTF
TGTGCCAGCCGACCAGGGGGACGGTCTAACTATGGCTACACCTTC
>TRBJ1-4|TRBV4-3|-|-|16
CASSQDRQATNEKLFF
TGCGCCAGCAGCCAAGATCGCCAGGCAACTAATGAAAAACTGTTTTTT
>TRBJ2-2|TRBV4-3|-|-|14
CASSQDRSTGELFF
TGCGCCAGCAGCCAAGATCGAAGCACCGGGGAGCTGTTTTTT
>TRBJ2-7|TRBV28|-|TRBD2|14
CASTLGGGRSEQYF
TGTGCCAGCACCCTTGGGGGGGGGAGGTCCGAGCAGTACTTC
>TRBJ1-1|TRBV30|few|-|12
CAWTGLNTEAFF
TGTGCCTGGACAGGGCTGAACACTGAAGCTTTCTTT
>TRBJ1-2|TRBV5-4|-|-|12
CASSLRTYGYTF
TGTGCCAGCAGCTTGAGGACCTATGGCTACACCTTC
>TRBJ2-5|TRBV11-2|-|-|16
CASSFQGNHRQETQYF
TGTGCCAGCAGCTTTCAGGGTAACCACCGCCAAGAGACCCAGTACTTC
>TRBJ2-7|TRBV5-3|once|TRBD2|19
CARSLDLAGGPLSSYEQYF
TGTGCCAGAAGCTTGGACCTAGCGGGGGGCCCCCTCAGCTCCTACGAGCAGTACTTC
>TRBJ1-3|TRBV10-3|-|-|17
CAISGGTGRISGNTIYF
TGTGCCATCAGTGGGGGTACAGGGAGGATCTCTGGAAACACCATATATTTT
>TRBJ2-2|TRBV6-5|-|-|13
CASSSLVYGELFF
TGTGCCAGCAGTTCACTAGTTTACGGGGAGCTGTTTTTT
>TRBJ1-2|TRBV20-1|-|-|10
CRAENYGYTF
TGCAGAGCGGAAAACTATGGCTACACCTTC
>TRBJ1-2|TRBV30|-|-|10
CAWNDYGYTF
TGTGCCTGGAACGACTATGGCTACACCTTC
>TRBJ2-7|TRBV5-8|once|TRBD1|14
CASSIRTGAREQYF
TGTGCCAGCAGCATCCGGACAGGGGCTCGCGAGCAGTACTTC
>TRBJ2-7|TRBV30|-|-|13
CAWETGLPYEQYF
TGTGCCTGGGAGACGGGCCTCCCCTACGAGCAGTACTTC
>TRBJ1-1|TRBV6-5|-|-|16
CASSYSAGAMNTEAFF
TGTGCCAGCAGTTACTCCGCCGGGGCGATGAACACTGAAGCTTTCTTT
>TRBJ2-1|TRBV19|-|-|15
CASSILQGTYNEQFF
TGTGCCAGTAGTATCTTACAGGGGACTTACAATGAGCAGTTCTTC
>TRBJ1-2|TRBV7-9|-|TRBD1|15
CASSFPGTGVGGYTF
TGTGCCAGCAGCTTCCCCGGGACAGGGGTCGGGGGCTACACCTTC
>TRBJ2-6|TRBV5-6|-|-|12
CASSWENAPLAF
TGTGCCAGCAGCTGGGAGAACGCACCACTGGCTTTC
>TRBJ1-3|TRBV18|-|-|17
CASSPDRGHFQGNTIYF
TGTGCCAGCTCACCAGACAGAGGACACTTTCAAGGAAACACCATATATTTT
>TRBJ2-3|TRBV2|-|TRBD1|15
CASSGDRGPTDTQYF
TGTGCCAGCAGTGGCGACAGGGGGCCGACAGATACGCAGTATTTT
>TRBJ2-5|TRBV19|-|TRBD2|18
CASSTGLAGAQYQETQYF
TGTGCCAGTTCTACAGGACTAGCGGGGGCTCAGTACCAAGAGACCCAGTACTTC
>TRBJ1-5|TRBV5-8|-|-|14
CASSPDGGNQPQHF
TGTGCCAGCAGCCCGGACGGTGGCAATCAGCCCCAGCATTTT
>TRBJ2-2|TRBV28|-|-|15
CASSFSATLSGELFF
TGTGCCAGCAGTTTTTCAGCCACCCTTTCCGGGGAGCTGTTTTTT
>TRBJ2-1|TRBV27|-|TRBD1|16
CASSLVRGQGIVQQFF
TGTGCCAGCAGTTTAGTGCGGGGACAGGGTATCGTACAACAGTTCTTC
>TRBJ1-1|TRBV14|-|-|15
CASSQYRAARTEAFF
TGTGCCAGCAGCCAGTATCGGGCGGCACGCACTGAAGCTTTCTTT
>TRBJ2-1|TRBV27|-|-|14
CASNPGVVYNEQFF
TGTGCCAGCAACCCAGGAGTAGTGTACAATGAGCAGTTCTTC
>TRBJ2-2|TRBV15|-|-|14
CATSRETETGELFF
TGTGCCACCAGCAGAGAAACAGAAACCGGGGAGCTGTTTTTT
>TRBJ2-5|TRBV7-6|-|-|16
CASSLAGGHVRQTQYF
TGTGCCAGCAGCTTAGCGGGAGGACACGTAAGGCAGACCCAGTACTTC
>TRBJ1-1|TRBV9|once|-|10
CASNGTEAFF
TGTGCCAGCAACGGAACTGAAGCTTTCTTT
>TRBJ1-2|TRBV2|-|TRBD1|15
CASSEGDRGNYGYTF
TGTGCCAGCAGTGAGGGTGACAGGGGTAACTATGGCTACACCTTC